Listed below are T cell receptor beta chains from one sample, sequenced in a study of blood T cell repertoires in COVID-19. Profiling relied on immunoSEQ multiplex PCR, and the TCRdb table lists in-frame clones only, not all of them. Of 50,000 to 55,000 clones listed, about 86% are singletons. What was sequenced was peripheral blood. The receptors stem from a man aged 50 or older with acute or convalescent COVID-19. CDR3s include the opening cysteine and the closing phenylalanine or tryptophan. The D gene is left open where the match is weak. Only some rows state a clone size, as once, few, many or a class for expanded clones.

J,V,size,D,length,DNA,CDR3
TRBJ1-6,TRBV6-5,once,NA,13,TGTGCCAGCAGCGGGATGGGTGCGACACCCCTCCACTTT,CASSGMGATPLHF
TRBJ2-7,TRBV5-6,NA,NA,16,TGTGCCAGCAGCTTGGGGCGGGGCTTCAGGTCCTACGAGCAGTACTTC,CASSLGRGFRSYEQYF
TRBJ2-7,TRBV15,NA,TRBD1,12,TGTGCCACCCGGGACAGGACCTACGAGCAGTACTTC,CATRDRTYEQYF
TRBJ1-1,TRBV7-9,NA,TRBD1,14,TGTGCCAGCAGACGGGGGGACAGGGGCACTGAAGCTTTCTTT,CASRRGDRGTEAFF
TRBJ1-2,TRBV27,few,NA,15,TGTGCCAGCAGTTTATTAGCCAGGGCCCTCTCTGGCTACACCTTC,CASSLLARALSGYTF
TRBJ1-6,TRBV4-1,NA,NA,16,TGCGCCAGCAGCCAAGACGGCCGTCCCGGGAATTCACCCCTCCACTTT,CASSQDGRPGNSPLHF
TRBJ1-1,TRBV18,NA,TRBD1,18,TGTGCCAGCTCACCGTTTGGACAGGGGGGCACGGGGAACACTGAAGCTTTCTTT,CASSPFGQGGTGNTEAFF
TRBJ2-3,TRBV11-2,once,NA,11,TGTGCCAGCAAGCGCACAGATACGCAGTATTTT,CASKRTDTQYF
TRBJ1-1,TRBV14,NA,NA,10,TGTGCCAGCAGCCAAGAGACTACTTTCTTT,CASSQETTFF
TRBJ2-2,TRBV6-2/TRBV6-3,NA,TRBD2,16,TGTGCCAGCAGCCCCCCGACTAGCTGGCGCACCGGGGAGCTGTTTTTT,CASSPPTSWRTGELFF
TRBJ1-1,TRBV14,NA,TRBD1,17,TGTGCCAGCAGCCAAGATGAACAGGGGGATAGGAACACTGAAGCTTTCTTT,CASSQDEQGDRNTEAFF
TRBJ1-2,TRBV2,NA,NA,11,TGTGCCAGCGGAGGGTACTATGGCTACACCTTC,CASGGYYGYTF
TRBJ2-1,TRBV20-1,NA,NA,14,TGCAGTGCTAGTAGTGCGAACCCGTACAATGAGCAGTTCTTC,CSASSANPYNEQFF
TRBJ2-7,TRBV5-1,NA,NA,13,TGCGCCAGCAGCGACCACAGGACCTACGAGCAGTACTTC,CASSDHRTYEQYF
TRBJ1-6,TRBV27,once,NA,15,TGTGCCAGCAGTACCCTAAGCTCCTATAATTCACCCCTCCACTTT,CASSTLSSYNSPLHF
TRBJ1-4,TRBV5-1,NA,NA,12,TGCGCCAGCAGCTTGACACGCGAAAAACTGTTTTTT,CASSLTREKLFF
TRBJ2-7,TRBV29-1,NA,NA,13,TGCAGCGTCCACTCGGGACATGACGACGAGCAGTACTTC,CSVHSGHDDEQYF
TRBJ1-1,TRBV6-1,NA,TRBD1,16,TGTGCCAGCAGTGACCGGGACAGGGGGTATTTCACTGAAGCTTTCTTT,CASSDRDRGYFTEAFF
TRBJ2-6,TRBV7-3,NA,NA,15,TGTGCCAGCAGCACGCAGGGTTCCGGGGCCAACGTCCTGACTTTC,CASSTQGSGANVLTF
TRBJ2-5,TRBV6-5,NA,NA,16,TGTGCCAGCAGTTACTCGCATACTGGGGGGCAAGAGACCCAGTACTTC,CASSYSHTGGQETQYF
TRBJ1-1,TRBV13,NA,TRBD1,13,TGTGCCAGCAGCTTAGACAGGGGGGTTGAAGCTTTCTTT,CASSLDRGVEAFF
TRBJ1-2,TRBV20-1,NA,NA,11,TGCAGTGCTAGGGTGGCATCTGGCTACACCTTC,CSARVASGYTF
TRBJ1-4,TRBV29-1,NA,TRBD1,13,TGCAGCGTGCCCGGGACAGATAATGAAAAACTGTTTTTT,CSVPGTDNEKLFF
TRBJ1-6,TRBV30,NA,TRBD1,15,TGTGCCTGGAGTGTATCAGGACAGGGGAATTCACCCCTCCACTTT,CAWSVSGQGNSPLHF
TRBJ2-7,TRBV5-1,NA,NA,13,TGCGCCAGCAGCTTGGAAACAGGCTACGAGCAGTACTTC,CASSLETGYEQYF
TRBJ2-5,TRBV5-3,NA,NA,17,TGTGCCAGAAGCTTCCATGGGGCGGTTATTGAGGTGGAGACCCAGTACTTC,CARSFHGAVIEVETQYF
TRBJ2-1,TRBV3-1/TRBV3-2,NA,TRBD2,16,TGTGCCAGCAGCCCAATGGGGGGGACTAGCGGCTATGAGCAGTTCTTC,CASSPMGGTSGYEQFF